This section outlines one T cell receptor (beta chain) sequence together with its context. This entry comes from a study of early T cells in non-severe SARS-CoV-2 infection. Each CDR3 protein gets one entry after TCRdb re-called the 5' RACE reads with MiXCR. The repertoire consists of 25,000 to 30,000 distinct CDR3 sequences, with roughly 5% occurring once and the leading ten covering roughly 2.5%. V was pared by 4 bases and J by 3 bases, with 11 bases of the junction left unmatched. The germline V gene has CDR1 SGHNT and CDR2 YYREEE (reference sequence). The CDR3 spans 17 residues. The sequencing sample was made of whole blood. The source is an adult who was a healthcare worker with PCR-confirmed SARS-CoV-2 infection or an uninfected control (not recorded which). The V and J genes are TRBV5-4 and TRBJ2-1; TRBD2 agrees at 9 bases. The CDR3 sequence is CASSPSLAGAGYNEQFF. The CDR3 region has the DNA TGTGCCAGCAGCCCCTCGTTAGCGGGGGCGGGCTACAATGAGCAGTTCTTC.